These 29 T cell receptor beta chains originate from one sample sequenced in a study of blood T cell repertoires in COVID-19. TCRdb's table, derived via immunoSEQ multiplex PCR, lists solely in-frame clones and lacks some. The table records about 270,000 clones, 80% to 90% of them present only once. The sequenced sample was peripheral blood. The receptors were gathered from a woman in her forties or fifties with acute or convalescent COVID-19.

The chain joins TRBV28 to TRBJ2-1; the D gene is possibly TRBD2 (5 bases). Trimming pared 6 bases from V and 0 bases from J, leaving 15 bases between. CDR1 MDHEN and CDR2 SYDVKM come from the germline V gene. The CDR3 is made up of 16 amino acids. The CDR3 reads CASSSTSGSSYNEQFF. CDR3 nucleotides: TGTGCCAGCAGCTCTACGAGTGGGAGCTCCTACAATGAGCAGTTCTTC.

The chain links TRBV10-3 to TRBJ2-1, with 9 positions matching TRBD2. Germline trimming cut 6 bases from V and 7 bases from J; bases unmatched to any gene: 13. Germline lookup yields CDR1 ENHRY and CDR2 SYGVKD. The CDR3 has 16 amino acids. The CDR3 DNA reads TGTGCCATCAGCTATTTATCTAGCGGGGAGGGGAATGAGCAGTTCTTC. Amino acids: CAISYLSSGEGNEQFF.

This clone was detected once. The rearrangement uses TRBV28 and TRBJ2-1, with 8 bases that match TRBD2. Trimming at V came to 4 bases and at J to 4 bases, leaving 9 bases not matched to a gene. The CDR3 runs 16 residues. Germline V gene data show CDR1 as MDHEN and CDR2 as SYDVKM. CDR3 sequence (DNA): TGTGCCAGCAGTTCTCCGGGAGGGCCTATGTACAATGAGCAGTTCTTC. This sequence encodes CASSSPGGPMYNEQFF.

This clone occurred once. The chain links TRBV6-1 to TRBJ1-4, with TRBD1 as a possible D gene (5 bases). The V end was cut by 1 base, the J end by 4 bases, with 10 bases between. The CDR3 runs to 15 residues. Germline values: CDR1 MNHNS, CDR2 SASEGT. The CDR3 bases are TGTGCCAGCAGTGAAGACAGGAGTAGTAATGAAAAACTGTTTTTT. This codes for CASSEDRSSNEKLFF.

The V and J genes are TRBV7-9 and TRBJ1-2; no firm D call. The CDR3 sequence is 12 residues long. Germline V gene lookup returns CDR1 SEHNR and CDR2 FQNEAQ (reference sequence). V lost 5 bases, J lost 4 bases, and 8 bases lay in between. CDR3 sequence: CASSRDIYGYTF. The CDR3 coding sequence is TGTGCCAGCAGCAGGGATATCTATGGCTACACCTTC. Together with reference TRBV7-9 and TRBJ1-2, the CDR3 gives the full variable domain: DTGVSQNPRHKITKRGQNVTFRCDPISEHNRLYWYRQTLGQGPEFLTYFQNEAQLEKSRLLSDRFSAERPKGSFSTLEIQRTEQGDSAMYLCASSRDIYGYTFGSGTRLTVV.

This chain links TRBV2 with TRBJ2-1; D possibly corresponds to TRBD2 (5 bases). Trimming removed 5 bases from V and 3 bases from J, with 17 bases in between. The CDR3 covers 16 residues. Germline-derived CDR1 and CDR2 are SNHLY and FYNNEI. The CDR3 coding sequence is TGTGCCAGCAGTAGAAACTCCCTGGGGAGCTACAATGAGCAGTTCTTC. Protein product: CASSRNSLGSYNEQFF.

The V and J genes are TRBV2 and TRBJ1-6; the match to TRBD1 covers 10 bases. Germline V lookup: CDR1 SNHLY, CDR2 FYNNEI. The V gene end was trimmed by 8 bases and the J gene end by 8 bases; junction bases not matched to a gene: 9. CDR3 size: 15 residues. This chain's CDR3 is CASEATGTGDSPLHF. In DNA, the CDR3 is TGTGCCAGCGAAGCAACCGGGACAGGGGATTCACCCCTCCACTTT.

The V call is TRBV7-9, the J call TRBJ1-1; TRBD1 is a possible D gene (6 bases). V shed 9 bases and J shed 5 bases, with 16 bases lying between them. The CDR3 has 13 residues. The V gene's germline CDR1 is SEHNR and CDR2 FQNEAQ (reference sequence). In DNA form, the CDR3 reads TGTGCCAGTAATTTACAGGGAGGGACTGAAGCTTTCTTT. This translates into CASNLQGGTEAFF.

The chain is built from TRBV27 and TRBJ1-6; D uncertain. V lost 7 bases, J lost 7 bases, and 14 bases lay in between. This CDR3 contains 14 residues. In germline, CDR1 is MNHEY, CDR2 SMNVEV (reference sequence). DNA of the CDR3: TGTGCCAGCACCCTGGGCCATCCCAATTCACCCCTCCACTTT. Encoded protein: CASTLGHPNSPLHF.

The chain carries TRBV5-1 and TRBJ1-6, with a tentative D call TRBD1 (6 bases). The germline V gene has CDR1 SGHRS and CDR2 YFSETQ. V shed 0 bases and J shed 10 bases, with 11 bases lying between them. The CDR3 consists of 14 residues. CDR3 region: CASSLENRASPLHF. In DNA, the CDR3 is TGCGCCAGCAGCTTGGAAAACAGGGCCTCACCCCTCCACTTT.

On this clone itself: The same CDR3 also results from other DNA sequences found in this sample. V usage is TRBV2 and J usage is TRBJ1-6; TRBD1 might be the D (6 bases). Germline values: CDR1 SNHLY, CDR2 FYNNEI. The CDR3 totals 14 residues. V was clipped by 6 bases and J by 6 bases, with 12 bases between them. CDR3: CASRTTGPNSPLHF. The CDR3 bases are TGTGCCAGCAGGACGACAGGACCTAATTCACCCCTCCACTTT. Variable domain in full (rest from reference TRBV2 and TRBJ1-6): EPEVTQTPSHQVTQMGQEVILRCVPISNHLYFYWYRQILGQKVEFLVSFYNNEISEKSEIFDDQFSVERPDGSNFTLKIRSTKLEDSAMYFCASRTTGPNSPLHFGNGTRLTVT.

The J gene is TRBJ2-3, the V gene TRBV5-1, with 10 positions matching TRBD2. The CDR3 has 17 amino acids. V gave up 0 bases and J gave up 1 base; unmatched junction bases: 5. CDR1 and CDR2 from the germline V gene are SGHRS and YFSETQ. CDR3 nucleotide sequence: TGCGCCAGCAGCTTGGGAACCGGGACTAGCGGCACAGATACGCAGTATTTT. This encodes CASSLGTGTSGTDTQYF.

The rearrangement links TRBV5-1 to TRBJ1-1; D is unclear. Trimming removed 5 bases at V and 4 bases at J, with 15 bases between. Germline-derived CDR1 and CDR2 are SGHRS and YFSETQ. CDR3 length: 14 residues. CDR3 nucleotide sequence: TGCGCCAGCAGTCCCGGGGATCCCCCCACTGAAGCTTTCTTT. Its protein product is CASSPGDPPTEAFF.

The chain joins TRBV28 to TRBJ1-5, with D tentatively TRBD1 (5 bases). V was pared by 3 bases and J by 5 bases, with 11 bases between. Germline CDR1 reads MDHEN; CDR2 reads SYDVKM. The CDR3 sequence is 14 residues long. CDR3 in DNA: TGTGCCAGCAGTTTCCTTCAGGGCTATCAGCCCCAGCATTTT. Translation gives CASSFLQGYQPQHF.

In its sample, this clone was seen a few times. V is TRBV7-9 and J is TRBJ2-7; 7 bases fit TRBD2. Germline-derived CDR1 and CDR2 are SEHNR and FQNEAQ (reference sequence). CDR3 length: 13 residues. Trimming removed 4 bases from V and 5 bases from J; junction bases left unmatched: 5. In DNA, the CDR3 is TGTGCCAGCAGCTCGCGGGAGTCCGACGAGCAGTACTTC. Amino acid sequence: CASSSRESDEQYF.

This chain links TRBV7-2 with TRBJ1-3; no clear D gene. The V gene lost 5 bases and the J gene lost 0 bases, with 11 bases spanning the gap. The CDR3 consists of 15 residues. CDR1 and CDR2 (germline): SGHTA, FQGNSA. DNA for the CDR3: TGTGCCAGCAGCACCAGGCCAAGCTCTGGAAACACCATATATTTT. Residues: CASSTRPSSGNTIYF.

The chain couples TRBV2 to TRBJ1-1; 8 nucleotides line up with TRBD1. V shed 6 bases, J shed 5 bases, and the junction held 11 bases outside the gene matches. The CDR3 extends over 15 amino acids. CDR1 is SNHLY, CDR2 FYNNEI, per germline. This chain's CDR3 is CASRAPTGGGTEAFF. The CDR3 bases are TGTGCCAGCAGGGCACCTACAGGGGGGGGGACTGAAGCTTTCTTT.

This clone was seen only once. The chain employs TRBV5-5 and TRBJ2-7, with 7 bases aligning to TRBD2. There are 14 residues in the CDR3. The germline V gene encodes CDR1 SGHKS and CDR2 YYEKEE (reference sequence). Germline trimming cut 2 bases from V and 2 bases from J; bases unmatched to any gene: 4. The CDR3 protein is CASSFASGTYEQYF. For the CDR3, the DNA is TGTGCCAGCAGCTTTGCTAGCGGCACCTACGAGCAGTACTTC. Variable domain in full (rest from reference TRBV5-5 and TRBJ2-7): DAGVTQSPTHLIKTRGQQVTLRCSPISGHKSVSWYQQVLGQGPQFIFQYYEKEERGRGNFPDRFSARQFPNYSSELNVNALLLGDSALYLCASSFASGTYEQYFGPGTRLTVT.

V gene TRBV29-1 combines with J gene TRBJ2-3; D is unclear. V lost 5 bases and J lost 6, with 18 bases in between. The CDR3 has 14 residues. CDR1 is SQVTM and CDR2 is ANQGSEA in the germline V gene. The CDR3 DNA follows: TGCAGCGTTTCGTCCGGGTTCCTCTTGGATACGCAGTATTTT. Amino acid sequence: CSVSSGFLLDTQYF.

The chain carries TRBV5-1 and TRBJ2-1; D may be TRBD2 (6 bases). Trimming pared 0 bases from V and 2 bases from J, leaving 9 bases between. Germline lookup yields CDR1 SGHRS and CDR2 YFSETQ. This CDR3 has 15 residues. CDR3 loop: CASSLGGNPYNEQFF. The CDR3 nucleotides read TGCGCCAGCAGCTTGGGCGGGAACCCCTACAATGAGCAGTTCTTC.

For this clone: This sample also contains other DNA sequences that code for the same CDR3. The chain couples TRBV18 to TRBJ1-5, with TRBD1 as a possible D gene (5 bases). V was cut by 3 bases and J by 4 bases, with 7 bases left in between. Germline V gene lookup returns CDR1 KGHSH and CDR2 LQKENI. This CDR3 contains 13 residues. The CDR3 DNA follows: TGTGCCAGCTCACCCCAGGGAAATCAGCCCCAGCATTTT. Its translation is CASSPQGNQPQHF.

DNA for the CDR3: TGTGCCAGCAGCCGAGGAGTAGCGGGAGGTAGTGAGACCCAGTACTTC. Translated, it gives CASSRGVAGGSETQYF. This chain links TRBV4-2 with TRBJ2-5; 10 bases line up with TRBD2. Germline trimming cut 4 bases from V and 5 bases from J; bases unmatched to any gene: 10. The CDR3 length is 16 residues. CDR1 LGHNA and CDR2 YNFKEQ come from the germline V gene.

The chain has TRBV7-8 and TRBJ2-2, with TRBD2 identical over 8 bases. The CDR3 is 18 residues long. The germline V gene encodes CDR1 SGHVS and CDR2 FQNEAQ. V was clipped by 5 bases and J by 1 base; unmatched bases: 12. In DNA, the CDR3 is TGTGCCAGCAGCCGCTGGGCCAGGACTAGCCGGAACACCGGGGAGCTGTTTTTT. Translated, it gives CASSRWARTSRNTGELFF.

The V and J genes are TRBV5-1 and TRBJ1-1; TRBD1 aligns across 7 bases. CDR1 SGHRS and CDR2 YFSETQ come from the germline V gene. The CDR3 is made up of 14 amino acids. The V segment lost 4 bases and the J segment 0 bases; nucleotides outside the gene matches: 3. The CDR3 loop reads CASSQGQMNTEAFF. CDR3 coding DNA: TGCGCCAGCAGCCAGGGACAGATGAACACTGAAGCTTTCTTT.

This chain links TRBV10-1 with TRBJ2-1; the match to TRBD2 covers 14 bases. The V segment lost 0 bases and the J segment 7 bases; nucleotides outside the gene matches: 2. The CDR3 has 16 residues. From germline, CDR1 is WNHNN and CDR2 SYGVQD (reference sequence). CDR3 DNA: TGCGCCAGCAGTGAGTCGACTAGCGGGAGGGCAAATGAGCAGTTCTTC. As protein: CASSESTSGRANEQFF.

The V and J genes are TRBV6-2 or TRBV6-3 and TRBJ2-1; tentative D call: TRBD2 (5 bases). Per the germline V gene, CDR1 is MNHEY and CDR2 is SVGEGT. The CDR3 runs to 14 residues. Between the trimmed V and J ends, which lost 0 bases and 4 bases, there was a span of 7 bases. CDR3 sequence reads: CASSYSGGYNEQFF. CDR3 bases: TGTGCCAGCAGTTACTCGGGCGGGTACAATGAGCAGTTCTTC.

V is TRBV28 and J is TRBJ2-7; 8 bases are shared with TRBD2. Germline CDR1 reads MDHEN; CDR2 reads SYDVKM. The CDR3 contains 14 residues. V dropped 5 bases and J dropped 1; count of bases not matched to a gene: 4. The CDR3 region is CASSPSGRSYEQYF. The DNA for the CDR3 is TGTGCCAGCAGTCCCAGCGGGAGATCCTACGAGCAGTACTTC.

The gene calls are TRBV7-8 and TRBJ1-1; D possibly corresponds to TRBD1 (6 bases). This CDR3 contains 12 residues. Germline assignment: CDR1 SGHVS and CDR2 FQNEAQ. Trimming shortened V by 8 bases and J by 6 bases, and 13 bases separated the two germline ends. The CDR3 coding sequence is TGTGCCAGCTCACAGGGTTTTTCTGAAGCTTTCTTT. Translated, it gives CASSQGFSEAFF.

The chain recombines TRBV10-3 with TRBJ2-3; TRBD2 is a possible D gene (6 bases). Germline V gene lookup returns CDR1 ENHRY and CDR2 SYGVKD. This CDR3 contains 14 residues. V shed 7 bases and J shed 2 bases, with 13 bases lying between them. The CDR3 here is CAINEGLYTDTQYF. CDR3 in DNA: TGTGCCATCAACGAGGGACTGTACACAGATACGCAGTATTTT.